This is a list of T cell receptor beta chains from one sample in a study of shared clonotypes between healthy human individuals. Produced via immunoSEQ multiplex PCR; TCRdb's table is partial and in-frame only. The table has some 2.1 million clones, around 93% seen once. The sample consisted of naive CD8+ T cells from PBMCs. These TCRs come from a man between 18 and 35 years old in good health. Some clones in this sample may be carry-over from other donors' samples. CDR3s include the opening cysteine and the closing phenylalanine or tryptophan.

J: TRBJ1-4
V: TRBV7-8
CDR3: CASWDPRGEKLFF

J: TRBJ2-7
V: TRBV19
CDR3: CASSIGLRDRLGHEQYF

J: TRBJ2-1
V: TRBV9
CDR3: CASSEQFF

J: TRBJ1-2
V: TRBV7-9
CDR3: CASSSPGGTGRTYGYTF

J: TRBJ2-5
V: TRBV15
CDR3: CATSAPEGGWETQYF

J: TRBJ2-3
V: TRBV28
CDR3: CASSFNRITDTQYF

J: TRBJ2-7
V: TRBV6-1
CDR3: CASSEEADTYEQYF

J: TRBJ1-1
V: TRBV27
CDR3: CASSIKEPTGVTEAFF

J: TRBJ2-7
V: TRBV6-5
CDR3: CASSWTSGMHEQYF

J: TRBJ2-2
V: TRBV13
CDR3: CASSLIRQGSLHTGELFF

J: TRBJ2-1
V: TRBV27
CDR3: CASSLYPPQAGGWNEQFF

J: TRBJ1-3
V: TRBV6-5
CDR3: CASSLNRVAGNTIYF

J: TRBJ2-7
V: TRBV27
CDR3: CASAGAASYEQYF

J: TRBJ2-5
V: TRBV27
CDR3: CASSLKEEETQYF

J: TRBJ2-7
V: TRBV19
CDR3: CASSIASGSSSYEQYF

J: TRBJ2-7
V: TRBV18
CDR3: CASSPPGQGAYEQYF